The next 12 T cell receptor beta chains were all read from a single sample in a study of a mutant IDH1 vaccine in newly diagnosed glioma. Method: immunoSEQ multiplex PCR; TCRdb's copy keeps in-frame clones and lacks some. The sample shows about 94,000 clones, over 85% of them seen only once. Time point noted: week 47, end of study. All doses held 300 ug of mutant IDH1 20-mer peptide, with topical imiquimod. No antigen is known for these receptors. This material consisted of PBMCs, taken from a glioma patient whose treatment included an IDH1 peptide vaccine. The receptor set was obtained from a woman aged 45-60 years with glioma.

The gene calls are TRBV5-1 and TRBJ2-7; D is unclear. The germline CDR1 and CDR2 sequences are SGHRS and YFSETQ. CDR3 length equals 16 residues. The ends were cut back, 1 base at V and 1 base at J, with 15 bases in the middle. CDR3 residues: CASSLREVRSSYEQYF. Here the CDR3 DNA reads TGCGCCAGCAGCTTGAGGGAAGTTCGGAGTTCCTACGAGCAGTACTTC.

There are a few counts of this clone. The gene calls are TRBV5-1 and TRBJ2-5; 13 bases line up with TRBD2. Germline V gene data show CDR1 as SGHRS and CDR2 as YFSETQ. V dropped 6 bases and J dropped 0; count of bases not matched to a gene: 14. This CDR3 has 19 amino acids. The DNA for the CDR3 is TGCGCCAGCACTCCGGGACTAGCGGGGAGGGGTCCATACCAAGAGACCCAGTACTTC. Translated: CASTPGLAGRGPYQETQYF.

This chain links TRBV14 with TRBJ2-5; D not resolved. The DNA end favors TRBJ2-7, so the J call may be wrong. The CDR3 covers 12 residues. Germline-derived CDR1 and CDR2 are SGHDN and FVKESK. The CDR3 here is CASSQIAYEQYF. DNA of the CDR3: TGTGCCAGCAGCCAAATAGCCTACGAGCAGTACTTC.

The chain joins TRBV18 to TRBJ1-2; D is unresolved. Germline assignment: CDR1 KGHSH and CDR2 LQKENI. V dropped 4 bases and J dropped 6 bases, with 12 bases sitting between them. The CDR3 consists of 13 residues. The CDR3 coding sequence is TGTGCCAGCTCACAGCGTCCCGGGGATGGCTACACCTTC. Its translation is CASSQRPGDGYTF. Full variable domain (rest looked up from reference TRBV18 and TRBJ1-2): NAGVMQNPRHLVRRRGQEARLRCSPMKGHSHVYWYRQLPEEGLKFMVYLQKENIIDESGMPKERFSAEFPKEGPSILRIQQVVRGDSAAYFCASSQRPGDGYTFGSGTRLTVV.

The genes are TRBV2 and TRBJ1-1; the D gene is possibly TRBD1 (6 bases). V gave up 4 bases and J gave up 7 bases, with 10 bases separating them. This CDR3 has 12 amino acids. Germline-derived CDR1 and CDR2 are SNHLY and FYNNEI. CDR3 protein: CASSAIRGEAFF. CDR3 DNA: TGTGCCAGCAGTGCAATCAGGGGTGAAGCTTTCTTT.

This sequence joins TRBV7-8 and TRBJ2-3, with 9 bases that match TRBD2. V was pared by 7 bases and J by 0 bases, with 8 bases of the junction left unmatched. The CDR3 covers 16 residues. The germline V gene has CDR1 SGHVS and CDR2 FQNEAQ. CDR3 nucleotide sequence: TGTGCCAGCACCGGGGCGGGAGGGTTGAGCACAGATACGCAGTATTTT. This translates into CASTGAGGLSTDTQYF.

Worth noting for this clone: Other DNA sequences in this sample translate to the same CDR3. This chain joins TRBV29-1 and TRBJ2-5, with TRBD1 matching 10 bases. This CDR3 has 12 residues. Per germline, CDR1 SQVTM and CDR2 ANQGSEA. J lost 5 bases, V lost 5 bases, and 2 bases had no gene match. The CDR3 DNA sequence: TGCAGCGTTCGGACAGGGGGGGAGACCCAGTACTTC. Protein sequence: CSVRTGGETQYF.

The CDR3 nucleotides read TGTGCCAGCAGTTCTGGGATTACTGAAGCTTTCTTT. Translating gives CASSSGITEAFF. V and J are TRBV27 and TRBJ1-1; no reliable D call. Looked up from germline, CDR1 is MNHEY and CDR2 is SMNVEV (reference sequence). The CDR3 sequence is 12 residues long. Between the trimmed V and J ends, which lost 4 bases and 5 bases, there was a span of 8 bases.

The genes are TRBV18 and TRBJ2-2; the D gene is possibly TRBD1 (6 bases). This CDR3 is built from 16 residues. CDR1 KGHSH and CDR2 LQKENI come from the germline V gene. Trimming removed 4 bases from V and 0 bases from J, with 12 bases in between. Here the CDR3 reads CASSLRGSSNTGELFF. Here the CDR3 DNA reads TGTGCCAGCTCACTCAGGGGCTCTTCGAACACCGGGGAGCTGTTTTTT.

The V gene is TRBV7-3, the J gene TRBJ2-7, with D perhaps matching TRBD1 (6 bases). The CDR3 is 12 residues long. Trimming pared 7 bases from V and 5 bases from J, leaving 12 bases between. Germline CDR1 and CDR2: SGHTA and FQGTGA. The CDR3 region is CASTPGADEQYF. The CDR3 DNA follows: TGTGCCAGCACCCCAGGGGCAGACGAGCAGTACTTC.

V is TRBV27 and J is TRBJ1-2; 8 bases are shared with TRBD1. The CDR3 sequence is 16 residues long. V lost 5 bases and J lost 1; bases outside the gene matches: 9. Germline V gives CDR1 MNHEY, CDR2 SMNVEV (reference sequence). In DNA form, the CDR3 reads TGTGCCAGCAGTACCTTTGGACAGGGACTTAACTATGGCTACACCTTC. This encodes CASSTFGQGLNYGYTF.

As to this clone: An end of the junction differs from the germline gene, which may be a read error. The rearrangement links TRBV13 to TRBJ2-5, with D perhaps matching TRBD2 (6 bases). CDR1 PRHDT and CDR2 FYEKMQ come from the germline V gene (reference sequence). The CDR3 is 12 amino acids. This CDR3 reads CASSLGRGTQYF. The CDR3, as DNA: TGTGCCAGCAGTTTAGGGCGGGGGACCCAGTACTTC.